The 25 T cell receptor beta chains below come from one sample, sequenced in a study of T-cell memory formation after mild COVID-19. TCRdb re-called the 5' RACE reads with MiXCR, one entry per CDR3 protein. The sample has some 310,000 distinct CDR3 sequences; more than 20% are singletons. The sequenced material came from PBMCs or a T cell subset sorted from them (not recorded which). The receptors originated from a man between 18 and 35 years old who had mild COVID-19 (a few samples of this study predate the infection). Cell type and time point are not known.

This clonotype was detected once. The chain links TRBV12-3 or TRBV12-4 to TRBJ1-1; D gene ambiguous. This CDR3 is 12 amino acids long. Trimming left V 7 bases short and J 10 bases short, with 16 bases between. The CDR3 loop reads CASNTGRPSAFF. The CDR3 DNA sequence: TGTGCCAGCAACACTGGACGGCCATCAGCTTTCTTT.

This clonotype was seen only once. V is TRBV10-3 and J is TRBJ1-5; D remains unclear. The CDR3 is made up of 15 amino acids. V dropped 0 bases and J dropped 3 bases, with 9 bases sitting between them. Germline V lookup: CDR1 ENHRY, CDR2 SYGVKD. CDR3 region: CAISESTSSNQPQHF. The CDR3 DNA reads TGTGCCATCAGTGAGTCGACCAGTTCCAATCAGCCCCAGCATTTT.

This clonotype appeared once. V and J are TRBV29-1 and TRBJ2-3; D ambiguous. This CDR3 contains 18 residues. CDR1 is SQVTM and CDR2 is ANQGSEA in the germline V gene. V was shortened by 5 bases and J by 6 bases, with 30 bases between the two germline ends. CDR3 amino acids: CSVCPRGLGPTILDTQYF. As DNA, the CDR3 is TGCAGCGTTTGTCCCCGTGGTTTAGGGCCGACCATCCTGGATACGCAGTATTTT.

In its sample, this clonotype was seen many times. The V gene is TRBV29-1, the J gene TRBJ2-5; 7 bases map to TRBD2. V trimming: 7 bases; J trimming: 1 base; junction bases outside the gene matches: 6. Germline lookup yields CDR1 SQVTM and CDR2 ANQGSEA. CDR3 length: 13 amino acids. DNA of the CDR3: TGCAGCGCCCAGGGAGGGATCCAAGAGACCCAGTACTTC. It encodes CSAQGGIQETQYF.

This clonotype appeared once. The chain employs TRBV6-5 and TRBJ2-3; 11 positions agree with TRBD2. The germline gives CDR1 MNHEY, CDR2 SVGAGI. V was clipped by 5 bases and J by 2 bases; unmatched bases: 6. The CDR3 contains 16 residues. As DNA, the CDR3 is TGTGCCAGCAGTCGGACTAGCGGGTTTTCCACAGATACGCAGTATTTT. Its translation: CASSRTSGFSTDTQYF.

This clonotype has only a few counts. The chain uses TRBV5-1 and TRBJ2-6, with 11 nucleotides matching TRBD1. V gave up 4 bases and J gave up 4 bases; unmatched junction bases: 10. This CDR3 spans 18 amino acids. The germline gives CDR1 SGHRS, CDR2 YFSETQ. The CDR3 sequence: CASSESDRGLAGANVLTF. For the CDR3, the DNA is TGCGCCAGCAGCGAATCGGACAGGGGGCTTGCCGGGGCCAACGTCCTGACTTTC. The variable domain in full, with the rest retrieved from reference TRBV5-1 and TRBJ2-6, is KAGVTQTPRYLIKTRGQQVTLSCSPISGHRSVSWYQQTPGQGLQFLFEYFSETQRNKGNFPGRFSGRQFSNSRSEMNVSTLELGDSALYLCASSESDRGLAGANVLTFGAGSRLTVL.

In its sample, this clonotype was seen a few times. V is TRBV20-1 and J is TRBJ1-2; the D is unclear. Trimming stripped 0 bases from V and 4 bases from J, with 12 bases between. Germline CDR1 reads DFQATT; CDR2 reads SNEGSKA (reference sequence). The CDR3 totals 14 residues. This CDR3 reads CSARDSVSGYGYTF. In DNA form, the CDR3 reads TGCAGTGCTAGAGATAGCGTCAGTGGCTATGGCTACACCTTC.

This clonotype has just a few counts. The V and J genes are TRBV20-1 and TRBJ1-3, with D unresolved. The CDR3 extends over 14 amino acids. Germline assignment: CDR1 DFQATT and CDR2 SNEGSKA (reference sequence). Trimming pared 5 bases from V and 4 bases from J, leaving 15 bases between. The CDR3 here is CSASNSGRGNTIYF. In nucleotides, the CDR3 is TGCAGTGCTTCCAACTCGGGCCGGGGAAACACCATATATTTT.

This clonotype was detected only a few times. This chain joins TRBV11-3 and TRBJ2-2; tentatively, D is TRBD1 (7 bases). Trimming removed 0 bases at V and 0 bases at J, with 14 bases between. The CDR3 consists of 18 residues. CDR1 is SGHNT and CDR2 is YENEEA in the germline V gene. The CDR3 sequence: CASSLDQGGSANTGELFF. For the CDR3, the DNA is TGTGCCAGCAGCTTAGATCAGGGGGGATCGGCGAACACCGGGGAGCTGTTTTTT.

This clonotype was seen more than once but under ten times. This chain connects TRBV4-3 to TRBJ1-1, with D maybe TRBD1 (5 bases). This CDR3 comprises 13 residues. The germline gives CDR1 LGHNA, CDR2 YSLEER. Deletions cut 4 bases from V and 1 base from J, with 7 bases between. The CDR3 nucleotides read TGCGCCAGCAGCCGTGGGGCGAACACTGAAGCTTTCTTT. As protein: CASSRGANTEAFF.

The CDR3 region has the DNA TGTGCCAGCTCGGGGTTATCCAACTATGGCTACACCTTC. It encodes CASSGLSNYGYTF. This rearrangement joins TRBV12-3 or TRBV12-4 to TRBJ1-2; D is undetermined. The CDR3 runs to 13 residues. V was shortened by 8 bases and J by 2 bases, with 12 bases between the two germline ends.

This chain uses TRBV7-2 with TRBJ1-1; 7 nucleotides align to TRBD1. Trimming at V came to 1 base and at J to 3 bases, leaving 2 bases not matched to a gene. The CDR3 is 14 amino acids. Germline V gives CDR1 SGHTA, CDR2 FQGNSA. The CDR3 nucleotides are TGTGCCAGCAGCTTAGAGACAGGGTACACTGAAGCTTTCTTT. Translating it yields CASSLETGYTEAFF.

The V gene is TRBV9, the J gene TRBJ1-4, with D perhaps TRBD1 (5 bases). The V gene lost 6 bases and the J gene lost 0 bases, with 9 bases spanning the gap. The germline CDR1 and CDR2 sequences are SGDLS and YYNGEE. This CDR3 comprises 14 residues. DNA of the CDR3: TGTGCCAGCACAAAGGGACCAACTAATGAAAAACTGTTTTTT. It is translated as CASTKGPTNEKLFF.

The rearrangement links TRBV15 to TRBJ2-7; 7 bases are shared with TRBD1. V lost 3 bases to trimming and J lost 4 bases; unmatched junction nucleotides: 12. There are 16 residues in the CDR3. CDR1 is LNHNV, CDR2 YYDKDF, per germline (reference sequence). CDR3 nucleotide sequence: TGTGCCACCAGCAGTGATTTACCTGACAGGGAATACGAGCAGTACTTC. Encoded protein: CATSSDLPDREYEQYF.

The V and J genes are TRBV5-1 and TRBJ2-7; perhaps TRBD2 as D (5 bases). This CDR3 has 14 amino acids. Looked up from germline, CDR1 is SGHRS and CDR2 is YFSETQ. Trimming left V 0 bases short and J 3 bases short, with 10 bases between. Here the CDR3 DNA reads TGCGCCAGCAGCTTGGGGTACGGGATCTACGAGCAGTACGTC. Its translation: CASSLGYGIYEQYV.

This clonotype appeared a few times. The chain combines TRBV15 with TRBJ2-7; D is possibly TRBD2 (5 bases). The V gene's germline CDR1 is LNHNV and CDR2 YYDKDF (reference sequence). V dropped 6 bases and J dropped 4 bases, with 13 bases sitting between them. The CDR3 extends over 13 amino acids. CDR3 in DNA: TGTGCCACCAGGGACCATGGACTTTACGAGCAGTACTTC. Translation: CATRDHGLYEQYF.

The genes are TRBV29-1 and TRBJ2-5, with 7 bases that match TRBD1. Per the germline V gene, CDR1 is SQVTM and CDR2 is ANQGSEA. Trimming removed 6 bases from V and 2 bases from J; junction bases left unmatched: 3. The CDR3 extends over 12 amino acids. The DNA for the CDR3 is TGCAGCGTCCGGGACAGTCAAGAGACCCAGTACTTC. Translated: CSVRDSQETQYF.

This chain uses TRBV7-7 with TRBJ2-5, with TRBD1 identical over 8 bases. The CDR3 runs 13 residues. Losses at the gene ends were 4 bases for V and 5 bases for J; bases not matched to a gene: 3. The germline V gene encodes CDR1 SSHAT and CDR2 FNYEAQ (reference sequence). The CDR3 protein is CASSSRDRETQYF. CDR3 in DNA: TGTGCCAGCAGCTCCCGGGACAGGGAGACCCAGTACTTC.

The genes are TRBV7-6 and TRBJ2-3; TRBD2 might be the D (6 bases). The CDR3 has 16 residues. Trimming cost V 0 bases and J 1 base, with 11 bases left between them. Germline CDR1 is SGHVS and CDR2 is FNYEAQ. The CDR3 bases are TGTGCCAGCAGCTTAGCGTGGGCTAGCGGCACAGATACGCAGTATTTT. Amino acid sequence: CASSLAWASGTDTQYF. Together with reference TRBV7-6 and TRBJ2-3, the CDR3 gives the full variable domain: GAGVSQSPRYKVTKRGQDVALRCDPISGHVSLYWYRQALGQGPEFLTYFNYEAQQDKSGLPNDRFSAERPEGSISTLTIQRTEQRDSAMYRCASSLAWASGTDTQYFGPGTRLTVL.

This clonotype has a handful of counts. CDR3 region: CASRGIAGGTDTQYF. Written as DNA, the CDR3 is TGCGCCAGCAGGGGGATAGCGGGGGGCACAGATACGCAGTATTTT. This rearrangement joins TRBV4-1 to TRBJ2-3, with 9 bases aligning to TRBD2. The J segment lost 1 base and the V segment lost 6 bases, leaving 5 bases of the junction unmatched. Germline CDR1 and CDR2: MGHRA and YSYEKL. This CDR3 has 15 amino acids.

This clonotype was seen at least ten times. The V call is TRBV10-1, the J call TRBJ2-5; D is unclear. Germline assignment: CDR1 WNHNN and CDR2 SYGVQD (reference sequence). The CDR3 extends over 13 amino acids. V was clipped by 3 bases and J by 0 bases, with 5 bases between them. CDR3 loop: CASSDGNQETQYF. DNA of the CDR3: TGCGCCAGCAGTGATGGAAACCAAGAGACCCAGTACTTC.

V is TRBV2 and J is TRBJ2-3; tentative D call: TRBD2 (6 bases). The germline V gene encodes CDR1 SNHLY and CDR2 FYNNEI. Trimming removed 4 bases at V and 3 bases at J, with 11 bases between. CDR3 length: 14 amino acids. This CDR3 reads CASSGRVWTDTQYF. CDR3 coding DNA: TGTGCCAGCAGTGGGAGGGTTTGGACAGATACGCAGTATTTT.

This clonotype was observed a handful of times. The J gene is TRBJ2-5, the V gene TRBV6-1; weak D call: TRBD1 (5 bases). Germline CDR1 and CDR2: MNHNS and SASEGT. This CDR3 region has 12 residues. V lost 7 bases and J lost 4, with 10 bases in between. For the CDR3, the DNA is TGTGCCAGCACCGTTGACAGAGAGACCCAGTACTTC. Residues: CASTVDRETQYF.

The CDR3 nucleotides are TGTGCCAGCAGTTACTCCAGGGGTTCCGAGCAGTACGTC. Its translation: CASSYSRGSEQYV. This chain links TRBV6-5 with TRBJ2-7; weak D call: TRBD1 (6 bases). Per the germline V gene, CDR1 is MNHEY and CDR2 is SVGAGI. V shed 0 bases and J shed 6 bases, with 9 bases lying between them. This CDR3 has 13 amino acids.

The genes are TRBV28 and TRBJ2-7, with D perhaps being TRBD1 or TRBD2 (5 bases each). The germline V gene encodes CDR1 MDHEN and CDR2 SYDVKM. The CDR3 loop spans 13 amino acids. V dropped 4 bases and J dropped 0 bases, with 7 bases sitting between them. CDR3 sequence (DNA): TGTGCCAGCAGTTGGGGGAGCTCCTACGAGCAGTACGTC. This encodes CASSWGSSYEQYV.